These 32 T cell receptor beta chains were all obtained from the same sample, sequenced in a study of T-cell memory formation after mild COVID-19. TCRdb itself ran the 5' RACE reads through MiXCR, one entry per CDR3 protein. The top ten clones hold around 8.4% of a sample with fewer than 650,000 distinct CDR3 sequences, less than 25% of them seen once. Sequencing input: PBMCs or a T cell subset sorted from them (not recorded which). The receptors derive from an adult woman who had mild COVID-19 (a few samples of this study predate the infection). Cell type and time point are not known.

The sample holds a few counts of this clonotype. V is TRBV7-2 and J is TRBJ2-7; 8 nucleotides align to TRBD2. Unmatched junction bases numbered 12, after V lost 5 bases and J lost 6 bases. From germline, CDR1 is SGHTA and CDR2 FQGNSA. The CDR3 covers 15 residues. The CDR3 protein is CASSPTSGVPGEQYF. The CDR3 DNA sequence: TGTGCCAGCAGCCCAACTAGCGGAGTCCCCGGCGAGCAGTACTTC. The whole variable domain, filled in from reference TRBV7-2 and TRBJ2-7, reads GAGVSQSPSNKVTEKGKDVELRCDPISGHTALYWYRQSLGQGLEFLIYFQGNSAPDKSGLPSDRFSAERTGGSVSTLTIQRTQQEDSAVYLCASSPTSGVPGEQYFGPGTRLTVT.

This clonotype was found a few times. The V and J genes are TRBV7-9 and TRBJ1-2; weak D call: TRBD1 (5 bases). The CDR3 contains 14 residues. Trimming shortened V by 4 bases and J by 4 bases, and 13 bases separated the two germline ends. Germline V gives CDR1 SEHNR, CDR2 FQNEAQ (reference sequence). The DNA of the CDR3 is TGTGCCAGCAGCTCCCCCGGGACGGTCTATGGCTACACCTTC. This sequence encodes CASSSPGTVYGYTF.

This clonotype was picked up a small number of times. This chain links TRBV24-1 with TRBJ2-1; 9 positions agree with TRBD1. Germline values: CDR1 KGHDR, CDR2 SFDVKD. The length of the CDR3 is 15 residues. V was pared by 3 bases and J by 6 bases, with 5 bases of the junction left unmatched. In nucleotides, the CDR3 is TGTGCCACCAGTGATCCGGGACAGGGATCCAATGAGCAGTTCTTC. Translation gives CATSDPGQGSNEQFF.

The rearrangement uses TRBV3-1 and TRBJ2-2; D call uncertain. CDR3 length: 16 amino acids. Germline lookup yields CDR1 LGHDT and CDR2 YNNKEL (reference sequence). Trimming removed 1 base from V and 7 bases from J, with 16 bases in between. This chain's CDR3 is CASSQVVSSPGGELFF. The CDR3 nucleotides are TGTGCCAGCAGCCAAGTTGTTAGCTCCCCAGGCGGGGAGCTGTTTTTT. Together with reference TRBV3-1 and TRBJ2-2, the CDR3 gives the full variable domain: DTAVSQTPKYLVTQMGNDKSIKCEQNLGHDTMYWYKQDSKKFLKIMFSYNNKELIINETVPNRFSPKSPDKAHLNLHINSLELGDSAVYFCASSQVVSSPGGELFFGEGSRLTVL.

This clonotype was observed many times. CDR3 sequence reads: CASSLTSGTYNEQFF. The CDR3 DNA reads as TGTGCCAGCAGCTTAACTAGCGGGACTTACAATGAGCAGTTCTTC. The V gene is TRBV7-2, the J gene TRBJ2-1; 10 positions match TRBD2. V was pared by 2 bases and J by 4 bases, with 2 bases of the junction left unmatched. Germline V lookup: CDR1 SGHTA, CDR2 FQGNSA. The CDR3 loop spans 15 amino acids.

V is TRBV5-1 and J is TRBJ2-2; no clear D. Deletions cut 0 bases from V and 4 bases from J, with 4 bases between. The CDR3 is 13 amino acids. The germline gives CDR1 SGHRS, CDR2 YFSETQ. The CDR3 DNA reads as TGCGCCAGCAGCTTGGCGTTCACCGGGGAGCTGTTTTTT. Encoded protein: CASSLAFTGELFF.

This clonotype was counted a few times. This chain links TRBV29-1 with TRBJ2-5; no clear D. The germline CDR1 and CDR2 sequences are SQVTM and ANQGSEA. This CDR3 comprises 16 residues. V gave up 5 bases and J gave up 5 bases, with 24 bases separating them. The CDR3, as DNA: TGCAGCGTTTCGACTGTCCTTTCACACAGAGGCGAGACCCAGTACTTC. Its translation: CSVSTVLSHRGETQYF. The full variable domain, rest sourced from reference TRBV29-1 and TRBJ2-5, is SAVISQKPSRDICQRGTSLTIQCQVDSQVTMMFWYRQQPGQSLTLIATANQGSEATYESGFVIDKFPISRPNLTFSTLTVSNMSPEDSSIYLCSVSTVLSHRGETQYFGPGTRLLVL.

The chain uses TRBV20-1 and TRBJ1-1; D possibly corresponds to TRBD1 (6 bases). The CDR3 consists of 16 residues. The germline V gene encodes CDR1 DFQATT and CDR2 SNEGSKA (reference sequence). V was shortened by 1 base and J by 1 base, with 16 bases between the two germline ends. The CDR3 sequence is CSARVGSDRRNTEAFF. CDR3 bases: TGCAGTGCTAGAGTGGGTTCCGACAGGAGGAACACTGAAGCTTTCTTT.

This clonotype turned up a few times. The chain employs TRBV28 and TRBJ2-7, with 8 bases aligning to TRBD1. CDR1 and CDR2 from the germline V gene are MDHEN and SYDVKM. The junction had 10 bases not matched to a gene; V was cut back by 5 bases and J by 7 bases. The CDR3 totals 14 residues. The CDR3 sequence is CASSPRTGLVEQYF. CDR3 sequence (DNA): TGTGCCAGCAGTCCCCGGACAGGGTTGGTGGAGCAGTACTTC.

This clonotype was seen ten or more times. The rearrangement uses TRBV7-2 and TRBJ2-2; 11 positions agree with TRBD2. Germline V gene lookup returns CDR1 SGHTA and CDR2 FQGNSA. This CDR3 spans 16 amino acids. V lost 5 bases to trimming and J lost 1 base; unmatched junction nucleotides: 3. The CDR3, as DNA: TGTGCCAGCAGCCCCACTAGCGGGAGGAACACCGGGGAGCTGTTTTTT. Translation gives CASSPTSGRNTGELFF.

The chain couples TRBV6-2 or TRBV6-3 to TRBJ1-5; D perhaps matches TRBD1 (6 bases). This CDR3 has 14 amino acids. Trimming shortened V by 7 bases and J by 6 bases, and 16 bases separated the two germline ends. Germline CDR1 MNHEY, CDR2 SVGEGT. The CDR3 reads CASNTLGGAQPQHF. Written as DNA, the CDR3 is TGTGCCAGCAACACACTGGGGGGGGCTCAGCCCCAGCATTTT.

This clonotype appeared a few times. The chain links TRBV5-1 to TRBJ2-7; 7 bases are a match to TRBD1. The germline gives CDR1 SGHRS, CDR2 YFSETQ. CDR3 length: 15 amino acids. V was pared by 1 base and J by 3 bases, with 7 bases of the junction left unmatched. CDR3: CASSLLLQGNYEQYF. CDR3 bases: TGCGCCAGCAGCTTGTTGTTACAGGGGAACTACGAGCAGTACTTC.

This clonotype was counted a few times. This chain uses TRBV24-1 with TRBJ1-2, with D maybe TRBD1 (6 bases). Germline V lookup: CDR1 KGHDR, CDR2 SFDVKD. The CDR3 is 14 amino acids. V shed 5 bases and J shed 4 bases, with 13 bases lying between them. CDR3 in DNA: TGTGCCACCAGTGTGGGGGGCGCCGGCTATGGCTACACCTTC. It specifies CATSVGGAGYGYTF.

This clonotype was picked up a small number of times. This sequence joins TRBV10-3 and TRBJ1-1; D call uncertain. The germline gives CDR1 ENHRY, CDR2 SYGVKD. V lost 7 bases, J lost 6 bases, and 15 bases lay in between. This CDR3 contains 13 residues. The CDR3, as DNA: TGTGCCATCAAGGCCCCTGGGGTATCTGAAGCTTTCTTT. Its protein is CAIKAPGVSEAFF.

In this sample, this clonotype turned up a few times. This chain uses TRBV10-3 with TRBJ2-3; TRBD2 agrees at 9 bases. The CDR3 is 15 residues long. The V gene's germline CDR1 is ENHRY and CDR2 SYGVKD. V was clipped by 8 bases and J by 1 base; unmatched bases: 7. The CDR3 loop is CAISGRTSGTDTQYF. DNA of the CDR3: TGTGCCATCTCTGGACGGACTAGCGGCACAGATACGCAGTATTTT.

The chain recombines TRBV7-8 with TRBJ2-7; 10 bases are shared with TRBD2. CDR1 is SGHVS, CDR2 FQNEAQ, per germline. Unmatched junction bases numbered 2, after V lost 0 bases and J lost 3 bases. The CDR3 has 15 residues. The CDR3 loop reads CASSLASSGSYEQYF. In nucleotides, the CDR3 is TGTGCCAGCAGCTTAGCTTCTAGCGGGAGCTACGAGCAGTACTTC.

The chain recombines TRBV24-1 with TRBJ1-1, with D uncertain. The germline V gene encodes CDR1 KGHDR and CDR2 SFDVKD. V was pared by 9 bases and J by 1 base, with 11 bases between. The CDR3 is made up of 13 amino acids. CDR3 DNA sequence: TGTGCCACCTCCGGGTCTCCGAACACTGAAGCTTTCTTT. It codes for CATSGSPNTEAFF.

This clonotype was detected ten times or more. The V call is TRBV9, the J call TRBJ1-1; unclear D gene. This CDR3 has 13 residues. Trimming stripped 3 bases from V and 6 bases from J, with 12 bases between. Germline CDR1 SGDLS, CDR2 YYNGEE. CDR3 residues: CASSGGRLPEAFF. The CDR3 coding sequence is TGTGCCAGCAGCGGCGGGCGGCTCCCTGAAGCTTTCTTT.

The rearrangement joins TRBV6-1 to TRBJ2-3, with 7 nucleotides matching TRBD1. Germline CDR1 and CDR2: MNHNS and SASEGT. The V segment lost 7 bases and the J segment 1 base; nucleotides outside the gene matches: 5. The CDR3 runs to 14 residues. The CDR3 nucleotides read TGTGCCAGCACTGAGGGGGCCGGCACAGATACGCAGTATTTT. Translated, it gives CASTEGAGTDTQYF.

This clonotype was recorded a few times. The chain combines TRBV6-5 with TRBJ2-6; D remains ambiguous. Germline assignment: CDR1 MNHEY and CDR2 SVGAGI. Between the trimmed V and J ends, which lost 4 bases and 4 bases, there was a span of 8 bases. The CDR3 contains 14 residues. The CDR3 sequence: CASSLDYGANVLTF. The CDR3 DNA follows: TGTGCCAGCAGTTTGGATTACGGGGCCAACGTCCTGACTTTC.

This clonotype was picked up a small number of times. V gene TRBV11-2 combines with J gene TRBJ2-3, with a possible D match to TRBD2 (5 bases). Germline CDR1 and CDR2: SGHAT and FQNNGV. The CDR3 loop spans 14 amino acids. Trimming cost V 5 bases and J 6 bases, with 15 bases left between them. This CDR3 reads CASSPEDSSDTQYF. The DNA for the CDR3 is TGTGCCAGCAGCCCCGAGGACTCTTCTGATACGCAGTATTTT.

This chain's CDR3 is CASSTRLAGAADTQYF. CDR3 bases: TGTGCCAGCAGCACCCGACTAGCGGGAGCGGCAGATACGCAGTATTTT. The J gene is TRBJ2-3, the V gene TRBV7-9, with 12 bases matching TRBD2. The ends lost 5 bases at V and 4 bases at J; junction bases unmatched: 7. Per the germline V gene, CDR1 is SEHNR and CDR2 is FQNEAQ (reference sequence). The CDR3 has 16 residues.

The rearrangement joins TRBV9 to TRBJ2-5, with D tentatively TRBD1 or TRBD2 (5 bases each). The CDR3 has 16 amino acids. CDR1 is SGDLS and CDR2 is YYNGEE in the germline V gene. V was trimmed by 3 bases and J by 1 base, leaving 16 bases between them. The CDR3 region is CASSAPGAEIQETQYF. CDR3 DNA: TGTGCCAGCAGCGCCCCCGGGGCAGAGATCCAAGAGACCCAGTACTTC.

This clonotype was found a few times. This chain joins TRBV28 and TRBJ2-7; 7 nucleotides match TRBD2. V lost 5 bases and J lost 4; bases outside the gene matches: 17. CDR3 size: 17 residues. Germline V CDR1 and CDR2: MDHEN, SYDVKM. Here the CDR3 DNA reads TGTGCCAGCAGTCCCTCTCCGGGGGGTGGCGGGAAATACGAGCAGTACTTC. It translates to CASSPSPGGGGKYEQYF.

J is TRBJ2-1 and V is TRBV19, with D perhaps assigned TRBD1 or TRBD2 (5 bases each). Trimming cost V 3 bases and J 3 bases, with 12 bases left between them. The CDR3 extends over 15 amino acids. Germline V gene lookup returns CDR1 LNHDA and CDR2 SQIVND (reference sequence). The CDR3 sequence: CASSMRGADYNEQFF. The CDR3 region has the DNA TGTGCCAGTAGTATGAGAGGGGCAGACTACAATGAGCAGTTCTTC.

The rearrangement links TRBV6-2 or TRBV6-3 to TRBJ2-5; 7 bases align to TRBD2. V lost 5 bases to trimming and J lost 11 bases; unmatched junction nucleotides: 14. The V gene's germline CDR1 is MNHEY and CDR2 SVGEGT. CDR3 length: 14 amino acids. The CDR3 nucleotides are TGTGCCAGCAGTACGACTAGCACCCAGGGCGGTCAGTACTTC. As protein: CASSTTSTQGGQYF.

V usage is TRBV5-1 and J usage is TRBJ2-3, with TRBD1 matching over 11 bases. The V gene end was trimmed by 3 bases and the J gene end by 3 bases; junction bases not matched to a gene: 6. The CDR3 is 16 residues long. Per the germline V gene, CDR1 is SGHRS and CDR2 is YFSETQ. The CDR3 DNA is TGCGCCAGCAGCTCACGGACAGGGGGCAGGACAGATACGCAGTATTTT. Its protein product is CASSSRTGGRTDTQYF. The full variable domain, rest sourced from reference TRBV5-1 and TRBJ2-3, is KAGVTQTPRYLIKTRGQQVTLSCSPISGHRSVSWYQQTPGQGLQFLFEYFSETQRNKGNFPGRFSGRQFSNSRSEMNVSTLELGDSALYLCASSSRTGGRTDTQYFGPGTRLTVL.

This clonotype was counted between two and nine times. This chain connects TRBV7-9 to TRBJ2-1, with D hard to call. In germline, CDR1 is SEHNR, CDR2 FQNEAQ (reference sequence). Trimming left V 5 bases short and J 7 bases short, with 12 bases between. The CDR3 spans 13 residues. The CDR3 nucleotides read TGTGCCAGCAGCCAAACTTCGTTGAATGAGCAGTTCTTC. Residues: CASSQTSLNEQFF.

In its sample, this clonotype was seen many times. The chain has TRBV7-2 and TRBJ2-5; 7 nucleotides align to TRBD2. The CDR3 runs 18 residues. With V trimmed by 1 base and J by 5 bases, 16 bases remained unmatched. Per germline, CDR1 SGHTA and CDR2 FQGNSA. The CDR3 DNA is TGTGCCAGCAGCTTAGGGAGTAGCATGGGAGGGGAGCAGGAGACCCAGTACTTC. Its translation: CASSLGSSMGGEQETQYF.

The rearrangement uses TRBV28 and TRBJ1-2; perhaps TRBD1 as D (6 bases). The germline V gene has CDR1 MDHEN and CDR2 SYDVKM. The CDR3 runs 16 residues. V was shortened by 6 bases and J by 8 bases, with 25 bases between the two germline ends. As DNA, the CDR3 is TGTGCCAGCAGGAGGCAAACAGGGAAGAGTGTGGGGGGCTACACCTTC. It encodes CASRRQTGKSVGGYTF.

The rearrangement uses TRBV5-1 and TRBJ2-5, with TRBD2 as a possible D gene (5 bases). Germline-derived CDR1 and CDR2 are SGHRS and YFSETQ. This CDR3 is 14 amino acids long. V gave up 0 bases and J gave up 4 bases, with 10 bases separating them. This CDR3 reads CASSLAGSRETQYF. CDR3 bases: TGCGCCAGCAGCTTGGCGGGGAGCAGAGAGACCCAGTACTTC. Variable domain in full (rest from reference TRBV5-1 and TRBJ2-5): KAGVTQTPRYLIKTRGQQVTLSCSPISGHRSVSWYQQTPGQGLQFLFEYFSETQRNKGNFPGRFSGRQFSNSRSEMNVSTLELGDSALYLCASSLAGSRETQYFGPGTRLLVL.

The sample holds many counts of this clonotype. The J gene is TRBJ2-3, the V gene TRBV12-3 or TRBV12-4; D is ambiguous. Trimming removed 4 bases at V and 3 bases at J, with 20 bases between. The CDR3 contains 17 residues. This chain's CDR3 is CASSWKANHGRTDTQYF. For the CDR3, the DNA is TGTGCCAGCAGTTGGAAAGCAAACCACGGAAGGACAGATACGCAGTATTTT.